This entry describes one T cell receptor (beta chain). Its specificity is unknown. This entry belongs to a study of cytomegalovirus exposure and HLA in healthy donors. Points from the study as a whole: TCR beta V- and J-gene trimming, according to a later analysis, was linked to a missense DCLRE1C variant. An observed cluster of highly shared sequence variants was recorded as a likely sequencing artifact.

A multiplex PCR was run with 60 Vbeta primers and 13 Jbeta primers. Per the authors' pipeline: Later work found 65 million to 100 million unique TCR beta chains, with approximately 12 million shared. Profiling relied on immunoSEQ multiplex PCR, and the TCRdb table lists in-frame clones only, not all of them. V and J calls plus clone size are reproduced from that table; the DNA served to infer D and trimming. This table has around 200,000 clones, around 80% appearing once. The CDR3 spans 14 residues. J gave up 12 bases and V 5 bases, and 12 bases lay outside the gene matches. Germline V lookup: CDR1 SGHAT, CDR2 FQNNGV.

The chain joins TRBV11-2 to TRBJ2-1; 8 nucleotides line up with TRBD1. Material: PBMCs. The TCR comes from a woman in her thirties in good health and CMV-seropositive. CDR3 in DNA: TGTGCCAGCAGCCCACCACCGACAGGGGAGGTGCAGTTCTTC. This translates into CASSPPPTGEVQFF.